The clone carrying this T cell receptor (beta chain) has a single count. The target antigen is unknown. The data were obtained in a study of blood T cells in healthy people across ages. Germline-derived CDR1 and CDR2 are MNHEY and SMNVEV (reference sequence). Trimming took 0 bases from V and 3 from J, leaving 12 bases between them. This CDR3 contains 17 residues. Study observations and caveats: It was not possible, with unsorted PBMCs, to conclusively compare naive and antigen-experienced cells.

Alongside a J-beta primer mix, a sample-barcoded 5' primer served in a second PCR lasting about 7 to 11 cycles. Via MiXCR, TCRdb re-called the 5' RACE reads, giving one row per CDR3 protein. The table has roughly 1.5 million distinct CDR3 sequences, roughly 43% seen once. Investigators took around 10 milliliters of peripheral blood from every donor. With each sample, at least 5 micrograms of total RNA were extracted. The J gene is TRBJ2-6, the V gene TRBV27; no clear D gene. The origin of this receptor is a woman between 18 and 29 years old in good health. The sample consisted of blood. The chain's CDR3 is CASSLSVGAGGANVLTF. The CDR3 DNA sequence: TGTGCCAGCAGTTTATCGGTAGGAGCAGGTGGGGCCAACGTCCTGACTTTC.